These T cell receptor beta chains were read from a single sample in a study of T-cell reconstitution after alpha-beta-depleted transplantation in children. TCRdb fed the PCR reads into MiXCR, producing one record per CDR3 protein. The sample holds fewer than 700,000 distinct CDR3 sequences, about an eighth seen once. Sequenced material: PBMCs, mostly from graft donor cells, taken 360 days after TCRalphabeta/CD19-depleted stem cell transplant. All receptors derive from a male patient younger than 18 who had a stem cell transplant for acute myeloid leukemia, so the T cells may come from the graft donor. The CDR3 runs from the conserved cysteine through the conserved F or W. D genes are given only for firm matches. Rows give clone size only sometimes, using once, few, many, or a class for an expanded clone.

TRBJ2-1 | few | TRBD2 | TRBV7-9 | TGTGCCAGCAGCCCCTTAGCGGGAGCTTTCTACAATGAGCAGTTCTTC | CASSPLAGAFYNEQFF
TRBJ2-4 | few | - | TRBV7-2 | TGTGCCAGCAGCTCCCGGTTGGGGACCCACGTGTACTTC | CASSSRLGTHVYF
TRBJ2-1 | - | - | TRBV27 | TGTGCCAGCAGTTTACCACCCCCTCAGAGCGAGCAGTTCTTC | CASSLPPPQSEQFF
TRBJ2-1 | many | - | TRBV7-3 | TGTGCCAGCAGCTTAGGGAGAATCTTTAACAATGAGCAGTTCTTC | CASSLGRIFNNEQFF
TRBJ2-5 | - | - | TRBV7-2 | TGTGCCAGCAGCTTAGCGGCGACATACCGGGGGGAGACCCAGTACTTC | CASSLAATYRGETQYF
TRBJ1-1 | many | - | TRBV21-1 | TGTGCCAGCAGCAAAGAGGGAAGACGCGGGTCCGAAGCTTTCTTT | CASSKEGRRGSEAFF
TRBJ1-4 | - | - | TRBV10-3 | TGTGCCATCGGCTCACGGGGCCAAAATGAAAAACTGTTTTTT | CAIGSRGQNEKLFF
TRBJ2-7 | - | TRBD2 | TRBV6-2/TRBV6-3 | TGTGCCAGCAGTTACTCGAAGGTAGCGGGAGCGTACGAGCAGTACTTC | CASSYSKVAGAYEQYF
TRBJ2-7 | - | - | TRBV7-9 | TGTGCCAGCAGCTTAGAAGTAGCGCCCTACGAGCAGTACTTC | CASSLEVAPYEQYF
TRBJ2-3 | few | - | TRBV6-2/TRBV6-3 | TGTGCCAGCAGTTCTTGGACTGGACTCCTCACAGATACGCAGTATTTT | CASSSWTGLLTDTQYF
TRBJ2-5 | few | - | TRBV24-1 | TGTGCCACCAGTGATCGGACTTGGGAGACCCAGTACTTC | CATSDRTWETQYF
TRBJ2-1 | few | - | TRBV30 | TGTGCCTGGCGCCGGCCAAGCTCCTACAATGAGCAGTTCTTC | CAWRRPSSYNEQFF
TRBJ2-7 | few | - | TRBV7-2 | TGTGCCAGCAGCTTAGCGGTGACAGGCCCCCCCCTCGAGCAGTACTTC | CASSLAVTGPPLEQYF
TRBJ2-1 | many | TRBD2 | TRBV20-1 | TGCAGTGCCCCTCTAGCGGGAGGGAATGAGCAGTTCTTC | CSAPLAGGNEQFF
TRBJ2-3 | - | - | TRBV28 | TGTGCCAGCAGGGACGGGACGGATTATAGCACAGATACGCAGTATTTT | CASRDGTDYSTDTQYF
TRBJ2-7 | few | - | TRBV20-1 | TGCAGTGCCGGCGCCTGGACCTACGAACCCCTTTACGAGCAGTACTTC | CSAGAWTYEPLYEQYF
TRBJ2-1 | - | TRBD2 | TRBV10-3 | TGTGCCATCAGTGGGGGACTAGCGGGAGTTCAGAATGAGCAGTTCTTC | CAISGGLAGVQNEQFF
TRBJ1-2 | - | - | TRBV12-3/TRBV12-4 | TGTGCCAGCAGTCTAGACAGAACCTATGGCTACACCTTC | CASSLDRTYGYTF
TRBJ2-5 | - | TRBD2 | TRBV20-1 | TGCAGTGCTAGGTGGGGAGGGTCCCTAACGGGTGAGACCCAGTACTTC | CSARWGGSLTGETQYF
TRBJ2-7 | many | - | TRBV27 | TGTGCCAGCAGTTGGACAGCCCCACCAGGTTACGAGCAGTACTTC | CASSWTAPPGYEQYF
TRBJ2-7 | - | TRBD2 | TRBV20-1 | TGCAGTGTCGGGGGGGGAGGGTACGAGCAGTACTTC | CSVGGGGYEQYF
TRBJ2-7 | few | - | TRBV5-1 | TGCGCCAGCAGCCCGGCGGGGTCTTCGGGCGAGCAGTACTTC | CASSPAGSSGEQYF
TRBJ2-1 | - | TRBD1 | TRBV7-9 | TGTGCCAGCAGCTTAGCGGACAGGGGGAATGAGCAGTTCTTC | CASSLADRGNEQFF
TRBJ2-1 | - | - | TRBV4-2 | TGTGCCAGCAGCCAAGATTCTTGGCTAGCGCCGGAGCAGTTCTTC | CASSQDSWLAPEQFF
TRBJ2-1 | many | - | TRBV6-2/TRBV6-3 | TGTGCCAGCAGTTACGCTTTGGTGGCAGGGAAGTTCTTC | CASSYALVAGKFF
TRBJ1-2 | - | - | TRBV29-1 | TGCAGCGTCCCCAGTTTCTTCCTCTATGGCTACACCTTC | CSVPSFFLYGYTF
TRBJ2-1 | many | TRBD2 | TRBV25-1 | TGTGCCAGCAGGATAGCGGGAGAGAATGAGCAGTTCTTC | CASRIAGENEQFF
TRBJ2-7 | many | TRBD2 | TRBV29-1 | TGCAGCGTCTTAGGACTAGGCAACTACGAGCAGTACTTC | CSVLGLGNYEQYF
TRBJ2-1 | few | - | TRBV9 | TGTGCCAGCAGCTCAGGGGCGGGAGCCCCTTTCAATGAGCAGTTCTTC | CASSSGAGAPFNEQFF
TRBJ2-1 | - | - | TRBV6-1 | TGTGCCAGCAGTGTTACCGGGAGCTCCTACAATGAGCAGTTCTTC | CASSVTGSSYNEQFF
TRBJ2-1 | many | TRBD2 | TRBV28 | TGTGCCAGCAGTTTAGACGGACTAGCGGGAGGGCTGGGGTTCTTC | CASSLDGLAGGLGFF
TRBJ2-1 | - | - | TRBV24-1 | TGTGCCACCAGTGATGGGGGGAGGTCGGAGTTCTTC | CATSDGGRSEFF
TRBJ2-3 | many | - | TRBV25-1 | TGTGCCAGCAGCCTGCGAGGCAGGGGCGATAGCACAGATACGCAGTATTTT | CASSLRGRGDSTDTQYF
TRBJ2-7 | few | TRBD2 | TRBV5-1 | TGCGCCAGCAGGAGCGGACTAGCGGGAGGGCCCTACGAGCAGTACTTC | CASRSGLAGGPYEQYF
TRBJ2-1 | many | TRBD2 | TRBV12-3/TRBV12-4 | TGTGCCAGCATTCCTCAGGGACTAGCCGGGTACAATGAGCAGTTCTTC | CASIPQGLAGYNEQFF
TRBJ2-1 | few | TRBD2 | TRBV10-3 | TGTGCCATCAGTGCACCTAGCGGGAGGATGAATGAGCAGTTCTTC | CAISAPSGRMNEQFF
TRBJ2-2 | few | - | TRBV15 | TGTGCCACCAGCCGAGGTTCCGCCACCGGGGAGCTGTTTTTT | CATSRGSATGELFF
TRBJ1-1 | many | - | TRBV15 | TGTGCCACCAGCAGACCACAGGCCCCCGAAGCTTTCTTT | CATSRPQAPEAFF
TRBJ2-1 | once | TRBD2 | TRBV2 | TGTGCCAGCACCAAGGGGCGCCGGGGGGTCTCCTACAATGAGCAGTTCTTC | CASTKGRRGVSYNEQFF
TRBJ2-1 | many | TRBD2 | TRBV29-1 | TGCAGCGTTGAGAGTGCGGGGGGCGGTGAGCAGTTCTTC | CSVESAGGGEQFF